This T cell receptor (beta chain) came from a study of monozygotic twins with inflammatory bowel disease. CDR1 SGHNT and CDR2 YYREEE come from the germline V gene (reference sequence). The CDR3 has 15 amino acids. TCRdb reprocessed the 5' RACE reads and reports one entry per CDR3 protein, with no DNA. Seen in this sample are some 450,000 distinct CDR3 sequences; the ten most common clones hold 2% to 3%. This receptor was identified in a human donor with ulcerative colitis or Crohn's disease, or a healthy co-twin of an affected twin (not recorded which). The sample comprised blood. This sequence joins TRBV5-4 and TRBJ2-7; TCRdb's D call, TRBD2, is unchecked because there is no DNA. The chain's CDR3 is CASSQGTSGIYEQYF.